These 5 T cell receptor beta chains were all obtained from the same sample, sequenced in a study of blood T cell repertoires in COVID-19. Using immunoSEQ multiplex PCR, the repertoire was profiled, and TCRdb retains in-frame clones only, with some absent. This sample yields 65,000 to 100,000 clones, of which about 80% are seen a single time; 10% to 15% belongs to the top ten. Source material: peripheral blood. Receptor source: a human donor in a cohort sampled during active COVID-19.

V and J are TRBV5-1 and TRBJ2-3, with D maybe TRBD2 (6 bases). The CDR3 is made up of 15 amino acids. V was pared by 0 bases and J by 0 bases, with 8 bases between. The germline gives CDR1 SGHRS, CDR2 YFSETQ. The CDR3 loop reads CASSLVLASTDTQYF. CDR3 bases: TGCGCCAGCAGCTTGGTTCTAGCGAGCACAGATACGCAGTATTTT.

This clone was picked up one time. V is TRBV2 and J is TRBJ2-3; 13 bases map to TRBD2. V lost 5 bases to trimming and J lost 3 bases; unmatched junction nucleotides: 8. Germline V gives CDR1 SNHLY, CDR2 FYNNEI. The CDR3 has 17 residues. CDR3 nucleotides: TGTGCCAGCAGTCGAACAGGGACTAGCGGGGTAACAGATACGCAGTATTTT. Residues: CASSRTGTSGVTDTQYF.

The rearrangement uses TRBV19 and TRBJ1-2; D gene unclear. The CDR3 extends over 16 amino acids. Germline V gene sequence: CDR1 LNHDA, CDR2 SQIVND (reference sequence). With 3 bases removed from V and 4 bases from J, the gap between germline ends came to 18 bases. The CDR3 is CASSIRQSGESYGYTF. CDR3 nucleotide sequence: TGTGCCAGTAGTATCCGCCAAAGCGGGGAAAGCTATGGCTACACCTTC.

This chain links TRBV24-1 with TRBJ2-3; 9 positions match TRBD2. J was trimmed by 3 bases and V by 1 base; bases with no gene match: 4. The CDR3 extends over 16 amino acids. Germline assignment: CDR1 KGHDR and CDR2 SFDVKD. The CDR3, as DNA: TGTGCCACCAGTGATTTCGCTAGCGGGGTGACAGATACGCAGTATTTT. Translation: CATSDFASGVTDTQYF.

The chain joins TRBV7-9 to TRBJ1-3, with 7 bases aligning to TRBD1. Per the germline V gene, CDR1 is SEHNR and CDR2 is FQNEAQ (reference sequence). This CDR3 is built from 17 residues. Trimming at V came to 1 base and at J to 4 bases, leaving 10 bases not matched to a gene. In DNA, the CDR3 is TGTGCCAGCAGCTTAGGCGCCGGGACAGTCGGGGGAAACACCATATATTTT. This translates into CASSLGAGTVGGNTIYF.